One and the same sample provided the 17 T cell receptor beta chains below, sequenced in a study of vaccination effects on CD4 cells after COVID-19. Viral peptide pools were used in the ViraFEST assay to expand antigen-specific CD4+ T cells, and sequencing came afterward. It was after nine to eleven days of culture that CD4+ T cells were isolated. Only in-frame clones appear in the TCRdb table, and some are missing; sequencing was by immunoSEQ multiplex PCR. The table includes 55,000 to 70,000 clones, around 81% detected once. These receptors' targets are unknown. The sample here was CD4+ T cells from PBMCs cultured with HCoV-229E spike peptides, taken before COVID-19 vaccination. The receptors shown here come from a human donor who received a COVID-19 vaccine.

The chain couples TRBV9 to TRBJ1-2; D perhaps matches TRBD1 (6 bases). Germline CDR1 and CDR2: SGDLS and YYNGEE. The CDR3 is 13 amino acids. V was clipped by 4 bases and J by 6 bases, with 13 bases between them. This chain's CDR3 is CASSTPGGHGYTF. In DNA form, the CDR3 reads TGTGCCAGCAGCACCCCTGGGGGGCATGGCTACACCTTC.

This clone has only a few counts. The chain carries TRBV4-1 and TRBJ2-2; D is ambiguous. Trimming took 5 bases from V and 1 from J, leaving 8 bases between them. In germline, CDR1 is MGHRA, CDR2 YSYEKL. The CDR3 consists of 14 residues. The CDR3 loop reads CASSIEGNTGELFF. The CDR3 DNA is TGCGCCAGCAGCATCGAAGGGAACACCGGGGAGCTGTTTTTT.

This clone was seen a handful of times. The rearrangement uses TRBV6-5 and TRBJ1-1; D unresolved. V was pared by 7 bases and J by 2 bases, with 11 bases between. The CDR3 loop spans 13 amino acids. Germline V gene data show CDR1 as MNHEY and CDR2 as SVGAGI. CDR3 sequence: CASKGQPNTEAFF. CDR3 DNA: TGTGCCAGCAAAGGGCAGCCAAACACTGAAGCTTTCTTT.

The rearrangement joins TRBV7-2 to TRBJ1-3; D gene ambiguous. With 3 bases removed from V and 0 bases from J, the gap between germline ends came to 3 bases. Per the germline V gene, CDR1 is SGHTA and CDR2 is FQGNSA. The CDR3 covers 13 residues. CDR3 sequence: CASSFNSGNTIYF. In DNA form, the CDR3 reads TGTGCCAGCAGCTTTAACTCTGGAAACACCATATATTTT.

The rearrangement uses TRBV5-1 and TRBJ2-1; perhaps TRBD2 as D (6 bases). CDR1 and CDR2 (germline): SGHRS, YFSETQ. V was clipped by 1 base and J by 5 bases, with 13 bases between them. The CDR3 is made up of 15 amino acids. The CDR3, as DNA: TGCGCCAGCAGCTTGCGGTTTGGCGGGAACAATGAGCAGTTCTTC. Its translation is CASSLRFGGNNEQFF. The full variable domain, completed using reference TRBV5-1 and TRBJ2-1, is KAGVTQTPRYLIKTRGQQVTLSCSPISGHRSVSWYQQTPGQGLQFLFEYFSETQRNKGNFPGRFSGRQFSNSRSEMNVSTLELGDSALYLCASSLRFGGNNEQFFGPGTRLTVL.

This chain joins TRBV5-1 and TRBJ1-6, with 7 bases identical to TRBD1. Germline CDR1 is SGHRS and CDR2 is YFSETQ. This CDR3 region has 17 residues. V trimming: 3 bases; J trimming: 2 bases; junction bases outside the gene matches: 8. CDR3 sequence reads: CASSSPSGQTYNSPLHF. In DNA, the CDR3 is TGCGCCAGCAGCTCCCCCTCGGGACAGACCTATAATTCACCCCTCCACTTT.

The J gene is TRBJ2-7, the V gene TRBV2; possible D gene TRBD2, 7 bases. The CDR3 consists of 12 residues. V was trimmed by 11 bases and J by 2 bases, leaving 13 bases between them. Looked up from germline, CDR1 is SNHLY and CDR2 is FYNNEI. DNA for the CDR3: TGTGCCTCTGGGAGGGGGACCTACGAGCAGTACGTC. This gives the protein CASGRGTYEQYV.

The gene calls are TRBV12-3 or TRBV12-4 and TRBJ1-2, with D possibly TRBD1 on 5 matching bases. V lost 10 bases and J lost 7, with 16 bases in between. This CDR3 region has 12 residues. The CDR3 coding sequence is TGTGCCACCTCCCCAGGGCCGGGTGGCTACACCTTC. Translating gives CATSPGPGGYTF.

This clone has only one observation. The V call is TRBV28, the J call TRBJ1-2, with D maybe TRBD1 (5 bases). The germline gives CDR1 MDHEN, CDR2 SYDVKM. V lost 3 bases and J 4 bases, leaving 12 bases between the germline ends. The CDR3 extends over 14 amino acids. The CDR3 nucleotides are TGTGCCAGCAGTTTCTTACAGGCCGGCTATGGCTACACCTTC. This codes for CASSFLQAGYGYTF.

There are a few counts of this clone. The rearrangement joins TRBV7-8 to TRBJ1-4; D is possibly TRBD1 (6 bases). This CDR3 is 15 amino acids long. Germline assignment: CDR1 SGHVS and CDR2 FQNEAQ. V lost 6 bases to trimming and J lost 3 bases, with 14 bases between them. CDR3 DNA: TGTGCCAGCAGTCGAAACAGGGTTTCTAATGAAAAACTGTTTTTT. This encodes CASSRNRVSNEKLFF.

V usage is TRBV11-1 and J usage is TRBJ2-7, with D perhaps TRBD1 or TRBD2 (5 bases each). CDR1 SGHAT and CDR2 FQDESV come from the germline V gene (reference sequence). Trimming pared 4 bases from V and 4 bases from J, leaving 8 bases between. The CDR3 is 12 amino acids. The CDR3 loop is CASSSRGYEQYV. The CDR3 DNA follows: TGTGCCAGCAGCTCGAGGGGTTACGAGCAGTACGTC.

This clone has a single count. J is TRBJ1-2 and V is TRBV3-1 (or the pseudogene TRBV3-2); D ambiguous. The CDR3 totals 14 residues. The germline CDR1 and CDR2 sequences are LGHDT and YNNKEL (reference sequence). Trimming shortened V by 0 bases and J by 8 bases, and 13 bases separated the two germline ends. The CDR3 protein is CASSQDLPRKGYTF. The CDR3 DNA is TGTGCCAGCAGCCAAGATCTACCAAGAAAGGGCTACACCTTC.

The chain recombines TRBV7-3 with TRBJ2-1; 8 bases line up with TRBD2. With 2 bases clipped from V and 7 bases from J, the junction kept 7 bases outside the gene matches. The germline CDR1 and CDR2 sequences are SGHTA and FQGTGA. This CDR3 comprises 15 residues. In nucleotides, the CDR3 is TGTGCCAGCAGCTTAGGAACTAGCGGAAGAAATGAGCAGTTCTTC. It specifies CASSLGTSGRNEQFF.

This clone is a singleton in its sample. V usage is TRBV9 and J usage is TRBJ2-2; D is unresolved. Trimming pared 4 bases from V and 5 bases from J, leaving 9 bases between. The CDR3 is 13 residues long. Germline CDR1 is SGDLS and CDR2 is YYNGEE. The CDR3 protein is CASSTGWTGELFF. CDR3 DNA sequence: TGTGCCAGCAGCACCGGTTGGACCGGGGAGCTGTTTTTT.

The CDR3 here is CASSHTLRGPGTEAFF. CDR3 DNA: TGTGCCAGCAGTCACACCCTCAGGGGCCCGGGTACTGAAGCTTTCTTT. The rearrangement links TRBV6-6 to TRBJ1-1; D perhaps matches TRBD1 (6 bases). Germline CDR1 and CDR2: MNHNY and SVGAGI (reference sequence). Trimming pared 5 bases from V and 5 bases from J, leaving 21 bases between. This CDR3 region has 16 residues.

The chain employs TRBV4-1 and TRBJ1-1; D gene unclear. V shed 1 base and J shed 3 bases, with 15 bases lying between them. The CDR3 consists of 16 residues. The germline CDR1 and CDR2 sequences are MGHRA and YSYEKL. The DNA for the CDR3 is TGCGCCAGCAGCCAAGTGGCCCGGGCTGGTGACACTGAAGCTTTCTTT. Protein: CASSQVARAGDTEAFF.

The rearrangement uses TRBV5-1 and TRBJ2-4; D is ambiguous. This CDR3 spans 13 amino acids. The germline V gene has CDR1 SGHRS and CDR2 YFSETQ. V lost 1 base, J lost 5 bases, and 7 bases lay in between. As DNA, the CDR3 is TGCGCCAGCAGCTTGATCTCCCAAAACATTCAGTACTTC. It codes for CASSLISQNIQYF.